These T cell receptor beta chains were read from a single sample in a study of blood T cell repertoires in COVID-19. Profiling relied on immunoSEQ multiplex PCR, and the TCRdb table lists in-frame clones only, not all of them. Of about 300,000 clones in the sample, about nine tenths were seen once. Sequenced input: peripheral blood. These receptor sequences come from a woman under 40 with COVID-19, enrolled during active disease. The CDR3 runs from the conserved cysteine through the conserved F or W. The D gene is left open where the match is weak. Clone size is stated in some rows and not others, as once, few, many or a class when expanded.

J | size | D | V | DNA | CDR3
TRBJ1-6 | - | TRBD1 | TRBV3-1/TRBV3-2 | TGTGCCAGCAGTGACAGGGGAGTGTCACCCCTCCACTTT | CASSDRGVSPLHF
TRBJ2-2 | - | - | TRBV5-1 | TGCGCCAGCAGCTTAGGACTCGTTAACACCGGGGAGCTGTTTTTT | CASSLGLVNTGELFF
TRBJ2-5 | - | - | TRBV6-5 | TGTGCCTGCTTAAGCGGCGGCTGGGAGACCCAGTACTTC | CACLSGGWETQYF
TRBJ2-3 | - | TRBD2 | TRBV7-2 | TGTGCCAGCAGCTTAGGAACGGGGGGGCTTATTTATACGCAGTATTTT | CASSLGTGGLIYTQYF
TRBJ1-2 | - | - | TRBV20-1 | TGCAGTGCTAGTCAGACAGGCTCCTACACCTTC | CSASQTGSYTF
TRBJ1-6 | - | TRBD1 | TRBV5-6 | TGTGCCAGCAGCAGTGGGACAGGTGGAAATTCACCCCTCCACTTT | CASSSGTGGNSPLHF
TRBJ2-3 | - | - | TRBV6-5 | TGTGCCAGCAAGGTGGGGGGTACTGGCACAGATACGCAGTATTTT | CASKVGGTGTDTQYF
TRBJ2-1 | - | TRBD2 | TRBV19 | TGTGCCAGTAGTCTGGCTAGCGGGGGCCACAATGAGCAGTTCTTC | CASSLASGGHNEQFF
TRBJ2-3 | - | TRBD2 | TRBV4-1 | TGCGCCAGCAGCCAAGACGGGACTAGCGGGAGCACAGATACGCAGTATTTT | CASSQDGTSGSTDTQYF
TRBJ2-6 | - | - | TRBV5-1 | TGCGCCAGCAGCTTGACAGGGTCTGGGGCCAACGTCCTGACTTTC | CASSLTGSGANVLTF
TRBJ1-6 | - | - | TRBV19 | TGTGCCAGTAGTATGGGGGGAGGGGGTAATTCACCCCTCCACTTT | CASSMGGGGNSPLHF
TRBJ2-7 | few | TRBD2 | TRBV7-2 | TGTGCCAGCAGCTTTCGCGGGGGGTTTTACGAGCAGTACTTC | CASSFRGGFYEQYF
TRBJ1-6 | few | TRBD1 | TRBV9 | TGTGCCAGCAGCGCCGGGACAGCAAATTCACCCCTCCACTTT | CASSAGTANSPLHF
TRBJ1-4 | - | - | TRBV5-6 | TGTGCCAGCAGCTTGGAGGGCAGGGGAAATGAAAAACTGTTTTTT | CASSLEGRGNEKLFF
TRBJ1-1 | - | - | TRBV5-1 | TGCGCCAGCAGCTTGGGGCCCGACAGGAACACTGAAGCTTTCTTT | CASSLGPDRNTEAFF
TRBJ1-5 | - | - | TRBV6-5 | TGTGCCAGCATTAGACAGGGCAATCAGCCCCAGCATTTT | CASIRQGNQPQHF
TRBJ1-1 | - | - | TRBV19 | TGTGCCAGTACGGGAGCGGCAGGCGCGGCTTTCTTT | CASTGAAGAAFF
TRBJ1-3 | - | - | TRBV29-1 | TGCAGCGTTGAGAGGCTGAGCTCTGGAAACACCATATATTTT | CSVERLSSGNTIYF
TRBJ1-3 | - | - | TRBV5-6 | TGTGCCAGCAGCTTGGATCGGGATAGAAGTGGAAACACCATATATTTT | CASSLDRDRSGNTIYF
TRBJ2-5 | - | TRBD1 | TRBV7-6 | TGTGCCAGCAGCTTTGGGACAGGGGGAGAGACCCAGTACTTC | CASSFGTGGETQYF
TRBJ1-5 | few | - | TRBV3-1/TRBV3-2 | TGTGCCAGCAGCCTCGGTGACAATCAGCCCCAGCATTTT | CASSLGDNQPQHF
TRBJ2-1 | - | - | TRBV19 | TGTGCCAGTAGCCCTCTCTACCCTCCCTATGAGCAGTTCTTC | CASSPLYPPYEQFF
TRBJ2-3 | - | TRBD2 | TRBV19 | TGTGCCAGTAGTCCGATATCCCCCAGCGGGGGGGGCACAGATACGCAGTATTTT | CASSPISPSGGGTDTQYF
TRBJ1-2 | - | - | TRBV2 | TGTGCCAGCAGTGGGGTGGAGTGGGACTATGGCTACACCTTC | CASSGVEWDYGYTF
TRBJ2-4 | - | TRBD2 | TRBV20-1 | TGCAGTGCTAGTCGGGTAAAGCGGGGGGGTTTACTAGCCAAAAACATTCAGTACTTC | CSASRVKRGGLLAKNIQYF
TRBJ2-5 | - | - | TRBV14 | TGTGCCAGCAGCCAATCTCTCGTTGAAGAGACCCAGTACTTC | CASSQSLVEETQYF
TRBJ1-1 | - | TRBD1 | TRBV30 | TGTGCCTGGAGTCTACAGGGGGGAGAAGCTTTCTTT | CAWSLQGGEAFF
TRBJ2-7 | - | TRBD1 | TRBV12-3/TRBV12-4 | TGTGCCAGCAGTAATAGGGGGCATGCCGAGCAGTACTTC | CASSNRGHAEQYF
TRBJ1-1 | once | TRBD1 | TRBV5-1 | TGCGCCAGCAGCCGCGGACAGGGTCGGGGGATGAACACTGAAGCTTTCTTT | CASSRGQGRGMNTEAFF
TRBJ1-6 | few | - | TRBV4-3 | TGCGCCAGCAGCCAAACAAAGGGCTCGGGGTCACCCCTCCACTTT | CASSQTKGSGSPLHF
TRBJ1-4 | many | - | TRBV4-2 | TGTGCCAGCAGCCCCACAAACGGAGAGCCGAATGAAAAACTGTTTTTT | CASSPTNGEPNEKLFF
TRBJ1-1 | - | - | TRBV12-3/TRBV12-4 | TGTGCCAGCAGTTCTCCAGAAAACACTGAAGCTTTCTTT | CASSSPENTEAFF
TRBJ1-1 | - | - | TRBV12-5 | TGTGCTAGTGGTCGATCGGACGGGATGAACACTGAAGCTTTCTTT | CASGRSDGMNTEAFF
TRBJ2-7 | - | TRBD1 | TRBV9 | TGTGCCAGCAGCGCTCCGACAGGGGGGGCGGGCGAGCAGTACTTC | CASSAPTGGAGEQYF
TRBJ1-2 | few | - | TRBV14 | TGTGCCAGCAGCCAAGAGTTCAGGGGTCCACATGGCTACACCTTC | CASSQEFRGPHGYTF
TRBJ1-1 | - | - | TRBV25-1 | TGTGCCATCCCCCACGCAGAACTGAACACTGAAGCTTTCTTT | CAIPHAELNTEAFF
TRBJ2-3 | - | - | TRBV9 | TGTGCCAGCACTCGGGGAGACACAGATACGCAGTATTTT | CASTRGDTDTQYF
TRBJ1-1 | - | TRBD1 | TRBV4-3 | TGCGCCAGCAGCCCGGACAGGGTCGGTGAAGCTTTCTTT | CASSPDRVGEAFF
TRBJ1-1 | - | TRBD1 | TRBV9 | TGTGCCAGCAGCACCCATTCCGGGACAGGGGACCAAGCTTTCTTT | CASSTHSGTGDQAFF
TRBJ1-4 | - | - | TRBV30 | TGTGCCTGGGGGGAGCAGCTAATCACTAATGAAAAACTGTTTTTT | CAWGEQLITNEKLFF
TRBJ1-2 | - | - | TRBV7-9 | TGTGCCAGCAGCATAACAGGGCTCTATGGCTACACCTTC | CASSITGLYGYTF
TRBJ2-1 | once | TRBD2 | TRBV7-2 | TGTGCCAGCAGTCCACTAGCGGGGGCGGGAGAGCAGTTCTTC | CASSPLAGAGEQFF
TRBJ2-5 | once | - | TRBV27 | TGTGCCAGCAGTTTATCGCGGGGGCGCGGAGAGACCCAGTACTTC | CASSLSRGRGETQYF
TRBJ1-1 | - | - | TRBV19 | TGTGCCAGTAGTATTTCTGGGTGGACAGCGACCTCCGGTGAAGCTTTCTTT | CASSISGWTATSGEAFF
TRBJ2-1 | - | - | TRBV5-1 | TGCGCCAGCAGGCAATTGGGGCAGGGCCACAATGAGCAGTTCTTC | CASRQLGQGHNEQFF
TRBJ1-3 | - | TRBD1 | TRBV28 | TGTGCCAGCAGTTTAAGCAGGGGGCGGGTTGGAAACACCATATATTTT | CASSLSRGRVGNTIYF
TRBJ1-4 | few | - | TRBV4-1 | TGCGCCAGCAGCCAAGATGGGAGGGGCCCTAATGAAAAACTGTTTTTT | CASSQDGRGPNEKLFF
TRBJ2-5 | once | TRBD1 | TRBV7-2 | TGTGCCAGCAGCTTAGCCAGGGGGAATGGAGAGACCCAGTACTTC | CASSLARGNGETQYF
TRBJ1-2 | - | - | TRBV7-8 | TGTGCCAGCAGCCGTAACAGGGATAACTATGGCTACACCTTC | CASSRNRDNYGYTF
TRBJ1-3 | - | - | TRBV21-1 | TGTGCCAGCAGCATGAGAATCTCTGGAAACACCATATATTTT | CASSMRISGNTIYF
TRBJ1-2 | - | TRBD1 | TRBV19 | TGTGCCAGTAGGGTTGAGGACAGGCTACGATCTAACTATGGCTACACCTTC | CASRVEDRLRSNYGYTF
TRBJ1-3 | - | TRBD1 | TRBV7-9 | TGTGCCAGCACAATTACCGGGACAGCCGCACCGAGAACTGGAAACACCATATATTTT | CASTITGTAAPRTGNTIYF
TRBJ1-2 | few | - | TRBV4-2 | TGTGCCAGCAGCCAAGATTTCCAGACAAACTATGGCTACACCTTC | CASSQDFQTNYGYTF
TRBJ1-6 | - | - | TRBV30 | TGTGCCTGGAGGGTCCAGGGGTCGACACCCCTCCACTTT | CAWRVQGSTPLHF
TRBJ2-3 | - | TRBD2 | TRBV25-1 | TGTGCCAGCAGTGCCTCGTGGGGCGGGGGTACGCAGTATTTT | CASSASWGGGTQYF
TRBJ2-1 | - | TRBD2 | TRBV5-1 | TGCGCCAGCAGTTTTCGGACTAGCGGGGATAATGAGCAGTTCTTC | CASSFRTSGDNEQFF